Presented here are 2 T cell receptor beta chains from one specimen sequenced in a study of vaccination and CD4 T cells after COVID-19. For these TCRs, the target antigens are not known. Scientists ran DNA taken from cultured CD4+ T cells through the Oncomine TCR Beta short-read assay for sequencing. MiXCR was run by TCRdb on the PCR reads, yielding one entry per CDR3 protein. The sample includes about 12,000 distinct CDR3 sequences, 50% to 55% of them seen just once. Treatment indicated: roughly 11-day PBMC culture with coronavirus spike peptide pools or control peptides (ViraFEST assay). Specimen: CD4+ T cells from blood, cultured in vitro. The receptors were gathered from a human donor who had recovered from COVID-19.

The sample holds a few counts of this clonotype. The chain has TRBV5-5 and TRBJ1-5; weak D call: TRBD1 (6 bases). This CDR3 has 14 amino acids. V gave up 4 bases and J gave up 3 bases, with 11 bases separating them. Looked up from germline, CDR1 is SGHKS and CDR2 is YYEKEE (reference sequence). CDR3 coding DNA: TGTGCCAGCAGCCAGGACAGTTACAATCAGCCCCAGCATTTT. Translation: CASSQDSYNQPQHF.

The CDR3 DNA follows: TGTGCCACCAGTGATTTAGGTGACAGGGATACGCAGTATTTT. Amino acids: CATSDLGDRDTQYF. V is TRBV24-1 and J is TRBJ2-3, with D perhaps matching TRBD1 (6 bases). Germline CDR1 and CDR2: KGHDR and SFDVKD. The V end was cut by 1 base, the J end by 6 bases, with 10 bases between. This CDR3 is 14 amino acids long.